The subject of this entry is one T cell receptor (beta chain). Its antigen remains undetermined. No per-base quality is available; no much larger clone lies one base away. TCRbeta CDR3 regions were amplified from genomic DNA by means of the immunoSEQ Assay, a bias-controlled multiplex PCR. The source study handled its data this way. The number of nucleated cells in each sample was estimated by amplification of reference gene primers within the assay. Sequence reads were collapsed and filtered to measure the absolute abundance of every unique TCRbeta CDR3 rearrangement. For each sample, productive Simpson clonality was calculated as the square root of Simpson's diversity index across productive rearrangements. Imported from immuneACCESS, the table was reduced by TCRdb to in-frame sequences with V and J called. These copies leave out some clones; in studies compared against another copy, an unresolved V gene accounts for under half, and the cause of the remainder is not known. From that table come the V and J calls and clone size; the DNA was used to work out D and trimming. Within this sample are 100,000 to 150,000 clones, with 88% of them counted one time only. Approximately 1.5% of the sample comes from the top ten.

The collaborating institutions used their own protocols to collect whole blood in K2EDTA tubes. Collaborator samples were shipped for TCRbeta analysis as frozen whole blood, isolated PBMCs, or DNA extracted from either sample type. This sample was included in a study of blood T cell repertoires in COVID-19 (TCRdb year 2020). The study in broad terms: The collaborator samples originated in the United States, Italy and Spain and spanned the acute and convalescent phases of COVID-19. The prospective study material was composed of cDNA or gDNA derived from T cells, B-cell-depleted T cells, or PBMCs. The dataset comprised deeply sampled blood TCRbeta repertoires from subjects exposed to, actively infected with, or recovered from COVID-19. The repertoires were released in a freely available public database intended as a resource for research on the immune response to SARS-CoV-2. The samples were drawn from two sources: the first 160 participants of the ongoing ImmuneRACE study, and 1,000 to 1,500 subjects contributed by 6 global collaborators. A de-identified subject ID, COVID-19 status, age in years and sex were almost always included in the sample metadata. Where available, HLA class I and class II types were obtained from metadata supplied by the sample provider rather than from assay-based typing.

What the study reported, not specific to this receptor: The quantity of clinical and demographic metadata differed by source and by participant and was supplied without curation.

Sequencing was done on a sample of peripheral blood. This receptor was taken from a human donor in a cohort sampled during active COVID-19.

CDR3 loop: CASSESGPGSYNSPLHF. The bases are TGTGCCAGCAGTGAATCAGGGCCGGGCTCCTATAATTCACCCCTCCACTTT. This sequence uses TRBV2 and TRBJ1-6; 5 matching bases give a weak D call of TRBD1. From cysteine to phenylalanine, the CDR3 is 17 amino acids long. The CDR3 DNA has 51 bases and is translated from base 1. Reading the germline V gene gives CDR1 SNHLY and CDR2 FYNNEI. A distance of 11 bases separates the germline ends of V and J, which lose 2 bases and 0 bases respectively.